These T cell receptor beta chains were read from a single sample in a study of high-grade serous ovarian cancer treatment subgroups. Profiled with immunoSEQ multiplex PCR; TCRdb holds only in-frame clones, not every one. The sample contains about 33,000 clones, 79% of which appear only once. Sequencing was carried out using tumor tissue. All receptors derive from a human donor with high-grade serous ovarian cancer. Both conserved end residues are part of each CDR3. D genes are given only for firm matches. Expanded clones are given a class, and other clones once, few, many or no size at all.

CDR3aa: CASSPEGQGYGYTF
CDR3nt: TGCGCCAGCAGCCCAGAAGGACAGGGCTATGGCTACACCTTC
j_gene: TRBJ1-2
abundance: .
v_gene: TRBV4-1
d_gene: TRBD1

CDR3aa: CASSYRTKYQETQYF
CDR3nt: TGTGCCAGCAGTTACCGCACAAAGTACCAAGAGACCCAGTACTTC
j_gene: TRBJ2-5
abundance: few
v_gene: TRBV6-5
d_gene: .

CDR3aa: CASSLSGARETQYF
CDR3nt: TGTGCCAGCAGCTTAAGTGGGGCCCGAGAGACCCAGTACTTC
j_gene: TRBJ2-5
abundance: once
v_gene: TRBV5-6
d_gene: .

CDR3aa: CASSWLAGGQETQYF
CDR3nt: TGTGCCAGCAGTTGGCTAGCGGGAGGTCAAGAGACCCAGTACTTC
j_gene: TRBJ2-5
abundance: .
v_gene: TRBV27
d_gene: TRBD2

CDR3aa: CASRSWAPDNEQFF
CDR3nt: TGTGCCAGCAGGTCGTGGGCCCCGGACAATGAGCAGTTCTTC
j_gene: TRBJ2-1
abundance: .
v_gene: TRBV11-3
d_gene: .

CDR3aa: CASSLDYGYTF
CDR3nt: TGTGCCAGCAGTTTGGACTATGGCTACACCTTC
j_gene: TRBJ1-2
abundance: .
v_gene: TRBV28
d_gene: .

CDR3aa: CASILQSGTEAFF
CDR3nt: TGTGCCAGCATCCTCCAATCCGGCACTGAAGCTTTCTTT
j_gene: TRBJ1-1
abundance: .
v_gene: TRBV6-6
d_gene: .

CDR3aa: CASRRDSTDTQYF
CDR3nt: TGTGCCAGCAGGAGGGACAGCACAGATACGCAGTATTTT
j_gene: TRBJ2-3
abundance: .
v_gene: TRBV6-5
d_gene: .

CDR3aa: CASSLAAGGNQPQHF
CDR3nt: TGTGCCAGCAGCTTAGCGGCAGGGGGCAATCAGCCCCAGCATTTT
j_gene: TRBJ1-5
abundance: .
v_gene: TRBV7-9
d_gene: .

CDR3aa: CAVGGRSLANTEAFF
CDR3nt: TGTGCCGTCGGGGGACGCAGTTTGGCAAACACTGAAGCTTTCTTT
j_gene: TRBJ1-1
abundance: .
v_gene: TRBV11-3
d_gene: .

CDR3aa: CASSLAPGPSGTQYF
CDR3nt: TGTGCCAGCAGCTTAGCGCCGGGCCCAAGTGGGACGCAGTATTTT
j_gene: TRBJ2-3
abundance: .
v_gene: TRBV7-3
d_gene: .

CDR3aa: CASRPPPGQGDEQYF
CDR3nt: TGTGCCAGCAGACCCCCCCCGGGACAGGGGGACGAGCAGTACTTC
j_gene: TRBJ2-7
abundance: .
v_gene: TRBV5-4
d_gene: TRBD1

CDR3aa: CASSLYRKNTEAFF
CDR3nt: TGTGCCAGCAGTTTGTACCGTAAGAACACTGAAGCTTTCTTT
j_gene: TRBJ1-1
abundance: .
v_gene: TRBV28
d_gene: .

CDR3aa: CASARGQPNSPLHF
CDR3nt: TGTGCCAGCGCAAGGGGACAGCCTAATTCACCCCTCCACTTT
j_gene: TRBJ1-6
abundance: .
v_gene: TRBV7-8
d_gene: TRBD1

CDR3aa: CASSFSIGTSASYEQYF
CDR3nt: TGTGCCAGCAGCTTCTCAATAGGGACTAGCGCCTCCTACGAGCAGTACTTC
j_gene: TRBJ2-7
abundance: .
v_gene: TRBV7-2
d_gene: TRBD2

CDR3aa: CASSQVGLAGDNEQYF
CDR3nt: TGCGCCAGCAGCCAAGTGGGACTAGCGGGAGACAACGAGCAGTACTTC
j_gene: TRBJ2-7
abundance: .
v_gene: TRBV4-1
d_gene: TRBD2

CDR3aa: CASSPPGTSVKTQYF
CDR3nt: TGTGCCAGCAGCCCCCCTGGCACTAGCGTCAAGACCCAGTACTTC
j_gene: TRBJ2-5
abundance: .
v_gene: TRBV7-9
d_gene: TRBD2

CDR3aa: CARPGGMEDEQYF
CDR3nt: TGTGCCAGACCCGGCGGCATGGAGGACGAGCAGTACTTC
j_gene: TRBJ2-7
abundance: .
v_gene: TRBV25-1
d_gene: .

CDR3aa: CASSLDRGNQPQHF
CDR3nt: TGTGCCAGCAGCCTGGACAGGGGGAATCAGCCCCAGCATTTT
j_gene: TRBJ1-5
abundance: .
v_gene: TRBV6-6
d_gene: TRBD1

CDR3aa: CSVEGGGRETGELFF
CDR3nt: TGCAGCGTTGAGGGGGGCGGGAGAGAAACCGGGGAGCTGTTTTTT
j_gene: TRBJ2-2
abundance: .
v_gene: TRBV29-1
d_gene: .

CDR3aa: CASSWGGTYNEQFF
CDR3nt: TGTGCCAGTAGTTGGGGGGGGACCTACAATGAGCAGTTCTTC
j_gene: TRBJ2-1
abundance: .
v_gene: TRBV19
d_gene: TRBD2

CDR3aa: CASSLEGRGGYF
CDR3nt: TGTGCCAGCAGCTTAGAGGGTAGGGGGGGCTACTTC
j_gene: TRBJ2-5
abundance: .
v_gene: TRBV7-9
d_gene: .

CDR3aa: CASSPVLVDTQYF
CDR3nt: TGTGCCAGCTCACCGGTCCTAGTAGATACGCAGTATTTT
j_gene: TRBJ2-3
abundance: .
v_gene: TRBV18
d_gene: .

CDR3aa: CASSEGGWGNIQYF
CDR3nt: TGTGCCAGCAGCGAAGGAGGCTGGGGAAACATTCAGTACTTC
j_gene: TRBJ2-4
abundance: few
v_gene: TRBV9
d_gene: .

CDR3aa: CSVAINRDYGYTF
CDR3nt: TGCAGCGTAGCCATTAACAGAGACTATGGCTACACCTTC
j_gene: TRBJ1-2
abundance: .
v_gene: TRBV29-1
d_gene: .

CDR3aa: CASSLGLTALYEQYF
CDR3nt: TGTGCCAGCAGCTTAGGCCTGACAGCTTTATACGAGCAGTACTTC
j_gene: TRBJ2-7
abundance: .
v_gene: TRBV13
d_gene: .

CDR3aa: CASSPSERRSNEQFF
CDR3nt: TGTGCCAGCAGCCCATCGGAGAGACGGTCCAATGAGCAGTTCTTC
j_gene: TRBJ2-1
abundance: few
v_gene: TRBV7-9
d_gene: .

CDR3aa: CASSLWGYYEQYF
CDR3nt: TGTGCCAGCAGCTTATGGGGATACTACGAGCAGTACTTC
j_gene: TRBJ2-7
abundance: .
v_gene: TRBV7-2
d_gene: .

CDR3aa: CASSNRRTGPYGYTF
CDR3nt: TGTGCCAGCAGCAATCGAAGGACAGGGCCCTATGGCTACACCTTC
j_gene: TRBJ1-2
abundance: .
v_gene: TRBV21-1
d_gene: .

CDR3aa: CASSQDLAGTYEQYF
CDR3nt: TGCGCCAGCAGCCAAGATTTGGCAGGGACCTACGAGCAGTACTTC
j_gene: TRBJ2-7
abundance: .
v_gene: TRBV4-3
d_gene: .

CDR3aa: CASSQELQIYEQYF
CDR3nt: TGTGCCAGCAGCCAAGAACTACAAATCTACGAGCAGTACTTC
j_gene: TRBJ2-7
abundance: once
v_gene: TRBV4-2
d_gene: .

CDR3aa: CASSTAGTYEQYF
CDR3nt: TGTGCCAGCTCCACAGCGGGTACCTACGAGCAGTACTTC
j_gene: TRBJ2-7
abundance: .
v_gene: TRBV7-2
d_gene: .

CDR3aa: CASSPKRQANTGELFF
CDR3nt: TGTGCCAGCAGCCCCAAGCGGCAAGCGAACACCGGGGAGCTGTTTTTT
j_gene: TRBJ2-2
abundance: .
v_gene: TRBV7-2
d_gene: .

CDR3aa: CASDGGRQPQHF
CDR3nt: TGTGCCAGCGACGGGGGGCGGCAGCCCCAGCATTTT
j_gene: TRBJ1-5
abundance: .
v_gene: TRBV28
d_gene: .

CDR3aa: CASSYYLLGANVLTF
CDR3nt: TGTGCCAGCAGTTACTACCTCCTCGGGGCCAACGTCCTGACTTTC
j_gene: TRBJ2-6
abundance: once
v_gene: TRBV6-5
d_gene: .

CDR3aa: CASSLHGDTGELFF
CDR3nt: TGTGCCAGCAGCTTACACGGGGACACCGGGGAGCTGTTTTTT
j_gene: TRBJ2-2
abundance: .
v_gene: TRBV7-8
d_gene: .

CDR3aa: CASSQDLPSGRAYEQYF
CDR3nt: TGCGCCAGCAGCCAAGATCTACCCAGCGGGAGGGCCTACGAGCAGTACTTC
j_gene: TRBJ2-7
abundance: .
v_gene: TRBV4-3
d_gene: TRBD2

CDR3aa: CASSFQGQPGELFF
CDR3nt: TGTGCCAGCAGCTTCCAGGGACAGCCCGGGGAGCTGTTTTTT
j_gene: TRBJ2-2
abundance: .
v_gene: TRBV7-3
d_gene: TRBD1

CDR3aa: CASSATASSYNEQFF
CDR3nt: TGTGCCAGCAGTGCGACGGCTAGCTCCTACAATGAGCAGTTCTTC
j_gene: TRBJ2-1
abundance: .
v_gene: TRBV11-3
d_gene: .

CDR3aa: CASSLGRGTGPYEQYF
CDR3nt: TGTGCCAGCAGCTTAGGTAGAGGGACAGGGCCCTACGAGCAGTACTTC
j_gene: TRBJ2-7
abundance: .
v_gene: TRBV7-2
d_gene: TRBD1

CDR3aa: CASSHTGTGDWGGRETQYF
CDR3nt: TGTGCCAGCAGCCATACCGGGACAGGGGATTGGGGAGGGCGGGAGACCCAGTACTTC
j_gene: TRBJ2-5
abundance: .
v_gene: TRBV7-9
d_gene: TRBD1

CDR3aa: CASSGWDRNTIYF
CDR3nt: TGTGCCAGCAGCGGTTGGGACCGAAACACCATATATTTT
j_gene: TRBJ1-3
abundance: .
v_gene: TRBV5-4
d_gene: .

CDR3aa: CSARESNEQFF
CDR3nt: TGCAGTGCTAGAGAAAGCAATGAGCAGTTCTTC
j_gene: TRBJ2-1
abundance: .
v_gene: TRBV20-1
d_gene: .

CDR3aa: CASSFGGQSITYEQYF
CDR3nt: TGTGCCAGCAGTTTCGGGGGACAGAGTATTACCTACGAGCAGTACTTC
j_gene: TRBJ2-7
abundance: .
v_gene: TRBV28
d_gene: .

CDR3aa: CASSMGGGNTEAFF
CDR3nt: TGTGCCAGTAGTATGGGGGGTGGTAACACTGAAGCTTTCTTT
j_gene: TRBJ1-1
abundance: .
v_gene: TRBV19
d_gene: .

CDR3aa: CASSIQGYEQYF
CDR3nt: TGTGCCAGCAGCATCCAGGGATACGAGCAGTACTTC
j_gene: TRBJ2-7
abundance: .
v_gene: TRBV11-2
d_gene: .

CDR3aa: CASSLRQGNTGELFF
CDR3nt: TGCGCCAGCAGCTTACGACAGGGGAACACCGGGGAGCTGTTTTTT
j_gene: TRBJ2-2
abundance: .
v_gene: TRBV5-1
d_gene: TRBD1

CDR3aa: CASRPTGDSNQPQHF
CDR3nt: TGTGCCAGCAGGCCCACTGGGGATAGCAATCAGCCCCAGCATTTT
j_gene: TRBJ1-5
abundance: few
v_gene: TRBV28
d_gene: .

CDR3aa: CASSVDTGGETQYF
CDR3nt: TGTGCCAGCAGCGTAGACACGGGGGGCGAGACCCAGTACTTC
j_gene: TRBJ2-5
abundance: .
v_gene: TRBV9
d_gene: .

CDR3aa: CASSLPSVLGDQQLTNEKLFF
CDR3nt: TGTGCCAGCAGTTTGCCAAGCGTCTTGGGGGACCAGCAACTCACTAATGAAAAACTGTTTTTT
j_gene: TRBJ1-4
abundance: .
v_gene: TRBV28
d_gene: .

CDR3aa: CASSLSAGARGNTIYF
CDR3nt: TGTGCCAGCAGTTTATCCGCAGGAGCGCGGGGAAACACCATATATTTT
j_gene: TRBJ1-3
abundance: .
v_gene: TRBV27
d_gene: .

CDR3aa: CASSLEGHATNEKLFF
CDR3nt: TGTGCCAGCAGTTTAGAGGGACATGCAACTAATGAAAAACTGTTTTTT
j_gene: TRBJ1-4
abundance: medium-sized
v_gene: TRBV28
d_gene: .

CDR3aa: CASSHSWTVLSSYEQYF
CDR3nt: TGTGCCAGCAGCCACTCCTGGACTGTTCTCAGCTCCTACGAGCAGTACTTC
j_gene: TRBJ2-7
abundance: .
v_gene: TRBV5-6
d_gene: .

CDR3aa: CASSWGDRSYEQYF
CDR3nt: TGTGCCAGCAGCTGGGGGGACAGATCCTACGAGCAGTACTTC
j_gene: TRBJ2-7
abundance: .
v_gene: TRBV5-4
d_gene: .

CDR3aa: CASSSGRGSYEQYF
CDR3nt: TGTGCCAGCAGCTCTGGGAGAGGGAGCTACGAGCAGTACTTC
j_gene: TRBJ2-7
abundance: once
v_gene: TRBV7-8
d_gene: .

CDR3aa: CAARQGSYEQYF
CDR3nt: TGTGCCGCCCGACAGGGCTCCTACGAGCAGTACTTC
j_gene: TRBJ2-7
abundance: .
v_gene: TRBV25-1
d_gene: TRBD1

CDR3aa: CASSLMPGGGTDTQYF
CDR3nt: TGTGCCAGCAGTTTGATGCCCGGGGGAGGAACGGATACGCAGTATTTT
j_gene: TRBJ2-3
abundance: .
v_gene: TRBV27
d_gene: .